Here is one T cell receptor (beta chain) with its context. Its ends do not fully match the called genes, so a read error is possible. These data are taken from a study of T cells in Graves' hyperthyroidism and ophthalmopathy. Template material for amplifying TCR beta CDR3 regions consisted of RNA transcripts. A set of HTBI primers served as the primers for a first-round RT-PCR of the TCR CDR3. TCRdb analysed the multiplex PCR reads with MiXCR anew, one entry per CDR3 protein. Of fewer than 350,000 distinct CDR3 sequences listed, around 20% are singletons. The CDR3 totals 15 residues. The chain has TRBV12-3 or TRBV12-4 and TRBJ2-1; no firm D call. This receptor was obtained from a woman in her forties or fifties with Graves' hyperthyroidism. The sample was blood. For the CDR3, the DNA is TGTGCCTGCAGCCCCCACGGCCTAGATCGCCATGAGCAGTTCTTC. Protein: CACSPHGLDRHEQFF.